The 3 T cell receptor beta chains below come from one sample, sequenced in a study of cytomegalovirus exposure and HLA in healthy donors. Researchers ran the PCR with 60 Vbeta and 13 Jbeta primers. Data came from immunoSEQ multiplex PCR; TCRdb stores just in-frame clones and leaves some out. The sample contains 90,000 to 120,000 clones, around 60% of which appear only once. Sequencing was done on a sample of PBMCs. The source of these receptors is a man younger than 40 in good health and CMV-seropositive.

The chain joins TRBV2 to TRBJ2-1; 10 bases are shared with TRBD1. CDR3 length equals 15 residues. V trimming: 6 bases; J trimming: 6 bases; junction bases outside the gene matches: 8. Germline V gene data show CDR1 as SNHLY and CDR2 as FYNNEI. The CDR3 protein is CASRYETGGFNEQFF. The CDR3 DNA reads TGTGCCAGCAGGTACGAGACAGGGGGCTTCAATGAGCAGTTCTTC.

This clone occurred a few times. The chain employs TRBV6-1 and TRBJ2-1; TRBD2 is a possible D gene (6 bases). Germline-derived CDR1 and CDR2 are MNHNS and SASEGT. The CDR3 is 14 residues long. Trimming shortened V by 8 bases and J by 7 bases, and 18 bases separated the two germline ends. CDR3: CASLNAGLGNEQFF. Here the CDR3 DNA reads TGTGCCAGCCTCAACGCGGGGCTAGGAAATGAGCAGTTCTTC.

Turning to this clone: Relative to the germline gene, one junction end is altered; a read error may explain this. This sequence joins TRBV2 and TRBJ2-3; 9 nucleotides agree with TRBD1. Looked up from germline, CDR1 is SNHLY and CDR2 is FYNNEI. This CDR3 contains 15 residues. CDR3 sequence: CASREGQGTTDTQYF. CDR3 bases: TGTGCCAGCAGGGAAGGACAGGGGACGACAGATACGCAGTATTTT.